This record covers a single T cell receptor (beta chain). The antigen remains unidentified. This sample stems from a study of OX40 agonist ivuxolimab in advanced cancers. General study findings and limits: CD4+ T cells averaged fewer expanded clones than CD8+ T cells.

The CDR3 is 14 amino acids. In germline, CDR1 is MNHEY, CDR2 SVGAGI. V lost 2 bases and J lost 0, with 7 bases in between. The repertoire was sequenced with immunoSEQ multiplex PCR; TCRdb's copy has only in-frame clones and lacks some. The data hold tens of thousands of clones, with about four fifths observed a single time. This chain links TRBV6-5 with TRBJ1-1; D is ambiguous. The sequence came from an adult with an advanced solid tumor such as melanoma, head and neck, liver or kidney cancer. Sequencing used CD4+ or CD8+ T cells sorted from blood, obtained in a trial of the OX40 agonist ivuxolimab. CDR3 DNA sequence: TGTGCCAGCAGTTACGGACGGTTGAACACTGAAGCTTTCTTT. This encodes CASSYGRLNTEAFF.